Listed here is a single TCR beta chain. This sample is part of a study of blood T cell repertoires in COVID-19. TCRdb's copy holds only in-frame clones and misses some; the assay was immunoSEQ multiplex PCR. The table records approximately 150,000 clones, more than 85% of them present only once. Per the germline V gene, CDR1 is MNHEY and CDR2 is SVGAGI. This CDR3 has 15 residues. J lost 5 bases, V lost 5 bases, and 9 bases had no gene match. The sequence was obtained from a woman aged 80 or over with COVID-19, enrolled during active disease. The rearrangement joins TRBV6-5 to TRBJ1-1, with 9 bases fitting TRBD1. The sample was peripheral blood. The CDR3, as DNA: TGTGCCAGCAGTAGCCGGGGACAGGGAGGAACTGAAGCTTTCTTT. Amino acids: CASSSRGQGGTEAFF.